This TCR beta chain was identified during a study of Graves' ophthalmopathy and Graves' hyperthyroidism. Study-wide context: The authors defined stable hyperthyroidism as no ophthalmopathy within 18 months of follow-up. Whole-study results and caveats: An approximately 82% specificity and nearly 90% sensitivity were achieved by a 13-signature model that separated ophthalmopathy from stable hyperthyroidism. Clonotypes were expanded in thyroid at above 0.001 frequency, and most also appeared in blood.

No donor had other autoimmune disease, uncontrolled infection, pregnancy or lactation. As the template, RNA transcripts were used to amplify TCR beta CDR3 regions. HTBI primers served in a first-round RT-PCR, which a second-round multiplex PCR followed. TCRdb re-called the multiplex PCR reads through MiXCR, storing one row per CDR3 protein. Of about 1.1 million distinct CDR3 sequences in the sample, 35% to 40% were seen once. The CDR3 is 15 residues long. Per germline, CDR1 DFQATT and CDR2 SNEGSKA (reference sequence). J was trimmed by 2 bases and V by 0 bases; bases with no gene match: 4. Notes on this clonotype: Its target is unknown.

The chain links TRBV20-1 to TRBJ2-5; 9 nucleotides line up with TRBD1. The TCR comes from an adult man with Graves' hyperthyroidism. The sequenced sample consisted of peripheral blood or thyroid tissue (not recorded which). CDR3 residues: CSARDLDRGQETQYF. Written as DNA, the CDR3 is TGCAGTGCTAGAGATCTTGACAGGGGGCAAGAGACCCAGTACTTC.